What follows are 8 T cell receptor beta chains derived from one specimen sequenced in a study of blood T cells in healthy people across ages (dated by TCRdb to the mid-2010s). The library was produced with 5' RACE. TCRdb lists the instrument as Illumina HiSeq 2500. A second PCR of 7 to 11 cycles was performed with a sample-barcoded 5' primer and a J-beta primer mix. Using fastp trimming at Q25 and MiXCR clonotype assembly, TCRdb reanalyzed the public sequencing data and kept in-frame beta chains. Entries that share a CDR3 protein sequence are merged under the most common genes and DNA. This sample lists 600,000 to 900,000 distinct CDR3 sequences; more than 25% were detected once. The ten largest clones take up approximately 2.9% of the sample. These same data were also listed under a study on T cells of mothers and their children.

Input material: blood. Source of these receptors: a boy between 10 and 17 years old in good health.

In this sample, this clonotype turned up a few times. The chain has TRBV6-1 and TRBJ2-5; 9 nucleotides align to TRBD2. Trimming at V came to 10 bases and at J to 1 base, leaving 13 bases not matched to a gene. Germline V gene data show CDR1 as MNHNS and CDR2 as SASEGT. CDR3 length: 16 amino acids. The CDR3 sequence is CATKRGPSGIQETQYF. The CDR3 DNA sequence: TGTGCCACAAAGCGAGGGCCTAGCGGGATCCAAGAGACCCAGTACTTC.

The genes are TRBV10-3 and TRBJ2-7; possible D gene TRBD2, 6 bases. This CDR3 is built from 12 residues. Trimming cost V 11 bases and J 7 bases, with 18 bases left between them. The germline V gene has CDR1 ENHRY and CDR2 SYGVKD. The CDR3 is CASRLGGSEQYF. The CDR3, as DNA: TGTGCCTCAAGGCTTGGGGGGAGTGAGCAGTACTTC.

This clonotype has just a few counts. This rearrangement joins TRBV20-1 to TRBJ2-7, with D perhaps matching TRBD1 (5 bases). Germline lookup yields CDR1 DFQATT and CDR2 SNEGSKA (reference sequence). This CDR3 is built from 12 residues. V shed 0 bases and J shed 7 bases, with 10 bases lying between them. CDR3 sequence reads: CSARDQGNEQYF. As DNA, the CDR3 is TGCAGTGCTAGAGATCAGGGTAATGAGCAGTACTTC.

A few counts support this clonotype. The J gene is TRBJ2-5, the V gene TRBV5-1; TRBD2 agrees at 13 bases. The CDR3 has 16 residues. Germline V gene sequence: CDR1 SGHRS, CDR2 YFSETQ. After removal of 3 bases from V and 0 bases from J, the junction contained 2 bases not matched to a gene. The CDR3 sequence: CASSSGTSGNQETQYF. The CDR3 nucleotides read TGCGCCAGCAGCTCCGGGACTAGCGGGAACCAAGAGACCCAGTACTTC.

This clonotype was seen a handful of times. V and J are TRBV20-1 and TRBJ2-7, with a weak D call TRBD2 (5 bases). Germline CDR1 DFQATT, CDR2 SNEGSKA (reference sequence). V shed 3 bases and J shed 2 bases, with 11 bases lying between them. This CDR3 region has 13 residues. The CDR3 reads CSASGGFPYEQYF. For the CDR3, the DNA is TGCAGTGCTAGCGGAGGTTTCCCCTACGAGCAGTACTTC.

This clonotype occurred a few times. The CDR3 here is CASSSQRGASNEKLFF. CDR3 in DNA: TGTGCCAGCAGTTCTCAACGCGGGGCCAGTAATGAAAAACTGTTTTTT. The V call is TRBV2, the J call TRBJ1-4, with a possible D match to TRBD1 (5 bases). The germline V and J ends were trimmed by 5 bases and 4 bases, with 17 bases remaining between them. The CDR3 is 16 amino acids. Germline assignment: CDR1 SNHLY and CDR2 FYNNEI.

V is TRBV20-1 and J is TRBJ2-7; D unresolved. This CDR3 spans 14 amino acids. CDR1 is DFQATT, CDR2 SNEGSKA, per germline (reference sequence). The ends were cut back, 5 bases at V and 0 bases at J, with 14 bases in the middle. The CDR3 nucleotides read TGCAGTGCTGGCTTAACGGCAAGCTCCTACGAGCAGTACTTC. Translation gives CSAGLTASSYEQYF.

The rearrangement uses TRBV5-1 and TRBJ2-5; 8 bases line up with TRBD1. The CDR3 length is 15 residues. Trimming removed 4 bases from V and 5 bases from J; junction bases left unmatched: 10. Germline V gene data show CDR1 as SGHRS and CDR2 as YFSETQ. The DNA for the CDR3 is TGCGCCAGCAGCCTACCGGGACAGGTGGGCGAGACCCAGTACTTC. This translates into CASSLPGQVGETQYF.